A selection of T cell receptor beta chains follows, all from one sample in a study of a mutant IDH1 vaccine in newly diagnosed glioma. Repertoires were generated with immunoSEQ multiplex PCR, while TCRdb's copy carries only in-frame clones and drops some. Here the sample spans tens of thousands of clones, 79% being singletons. Sequences were derived from PBMCs, sampled from a glioma patient treated with radiotherapy, temozolomide or both. Receptors were obtained from a man aged 50 to 59 with glioma. The CDR3 runs from the conserved cysteine through the conserved F or W. D genes are given only for firm matches. The size of a clone is reported for some rows only, either as once, few or many, or as a class for expanded clones.

v_call: TRBV6-6
clone_size: -
d_call: TRBD1
j_call: TRBJ2-1
cdr3_nt: TGTGCCAGCAGTTACCTGGGGACAGGAGTGTTCTTC
cdr3_aa: CASSYLGTGVFF

v_call: TRBV6-6
clone_size: -
d_call: -
j_call: TRBJ1-4
cdr3_nt: TGTGCCAGCAGCTACGTCCCCGAGGAAAAACTGTTTTTT
cdr3_aa: CASSYVPEEKLFF

v_call: TRBV6-5
clone_size: -
d_call: TRBD2
j_call: TRBJ2-7
cdr3_nt: TGTGCCAGCAGCCCCGGCGGGGGGCGCTACGAGCAGTACTTC
cdr3_aa: CASSPGGGRYEQYF

v_call: TRBV10-2
clone_size: -
d_call: TRBD1
j_call: TRBJ1-2
cdr3_nt: TGCGCCAGCTGGACAGGGAATTATGGCTACACCTTC
cdr3_aa: CASWTGNYGYTF

v_call: TRBV18
clone_size: -
d_call: -
j_call: TRBJ1-2
cdr3_nt: TGTGCCAGCTCACCACCGCTCAGGTTCGGCTACACCTTC
cdr3_aa: CASSPPLRFGYTF

v_call: TRBV10-3
clone_size: few
d_call: -
j_call: TRBJ1-6
cdr3_nt: TGTGCCATCAGGGACTATAATTCACCCCTCCACTTT
cdr3_aa: CAIRDYNSPLHF

v_call: TRBV2
clone_size: few
d_call: TRBD1
j_call: TRBJ1-1
cdr3_nt: TGTGCCAGCAGGACAGGGGTTGACACTGAAGCTTTCTTT
cdr3_aa: CASRTGVDTEAFF

v_call: TRBV9
clone_size: -
d_call: -
j_call: TRBJ1-1
cdr3_nt: TGTGCCAGCAGCGTAGAGACACGGGGGGACACTGAAGCTTTCTTT
cdr3_aa: CASSVETRGDTEAFF

v_call: TRBV21-1
clone_size: -
d_call: -
j_call: TRBJ2-7
cdr3_nt: TGTGCCAGTCCTTCTGGGCTTAGCGGGGGGAGGTACGAGCAGTACTTC
cdr3_aa: CASPSGLSGGRYEQYF

v_call: TRBV25-1
clone_size: -
d_call: -
j_call: TRBJ1-1
cdr3_nt: TGTGCCAGCAGTGAATACACGGGTAGGGGTACTGAAGCTTTCTTT
cdr3_aa: CASSEYTGRGTEAFF

v_call: TRBV5-4
clone_size: few
d_call: TRBD1
j_call: TRBJ2-2
cdr3_nt: TGTGCCAGCAGCCCAGGACAGGGTAACACCGGGGAGCTGTTTTTT
cdr3_aa: CASSPGQGNTGELFF

v_call: TRBV13
clone_size: -
d_call: TRBD2
j_call: TRBJ2-1
cdr3_nt: TGTGCCAGCAGCTTAGGCCTTGGGACTAGCTCCGGTGAGCAGTTCTTC
cdr3_aa: CASSLGLGTSSGEQFF

v_call: TRBV9
clone_size: -
d_call: -
j_call: TRBJ2-1
cdr3_nt: TGTGCCAGCTCCGGAAATGAGCAGTTCTTC
cdr3_aa: CASSGNEQFF

v_call: TRBV5-4
clone_size: -
d_call: TRBD1
j_call: TRBJ1-1
cdr3_nt: TGTGCCAGCGGGGTACAGGGGATAAGGACTGAAGCTTTCTTT
cdr3_aa: CASGVQGIRTEAFF

v_call: TRBV11-3
clone_size: -
d_call: -
j_call: TRBJ2-3
cdr3_nt: TGTGCCAGCAGCTTAGAAGCGGATAACACAGATACGCAGTATTTT
cdr3_aa: CASSLEADNTDTQYF

v_call: TRBV27
clone_size: -
d_call: TRBD1
j_call: TRBJ2-7
cdr3_nt: TGTGCCAGCGGAGACAGGGAGTACGAGCAGTACTTC
cdr3_aa: CASGDREYEQYF

v_call: TRBV6-5
clone_size: -
d_call: -
j_call: TRBJ1-3
cdr3_nt: TGTGCCAGCACCCGGACAGCCGGTGGAAACACCATATATTTT
cdr3_aa: CASTRTAGGNTIYF

v_call: TRBV9
clone_size: -
d_call: -
j_call: TRBJ2-1
cdr3_nt: TGTGCCAGCAGCGTAGAGGTTGGGACCTCCTACAATGAGCAGTTCTTC
cdr3_aa: CASSVEVGTSYNEQFF

v_call: TRBV27
clone_size: -
d_call: TRBD1
j_call: TRBJ1-5
cdr3_nt: TGTGCCAGCAGCCGTGACAGGGGCAATCAGCCCCAGCATTTT
cdr3_aa: CASSRDRGNQPQHF

v_call: TRBV30
clone_size: -
d_call: -
j_call: TRBJ1-3
cdr3_nt: TGTGCCTGGAGTCGGGACAGAAACACCATATATTTT
cdr3_aa: CAWSRDRNTIYF

v_call: TRBV6-1
clone_size: -
d_call: -
j_call: TRBJ1-1
cdr3_nt: TGTGCCAGCACCGAGAGACGGGGGAGCACTGAAGCTTTCTTT
cdr3_aa: CASTERRGSTEAFF

v_call: TRBV4-3
clone_size: -
d_call: -
j_call: TRBJ1-2
cdr3_nt: TGCGCCAGCAGCCCGGACTCCTCAGGTCACTATGGCTACACCTTC
cdr3_aa: CASSPDSSGHYGYTF

v_call: TRBV5-6
clone_size: -
d_call: TRBD1
j_call: TRBJ2-7
cdr3_nt: TGTGCCAGCAGCAACGACAGGGGTCACTACGAGCAGTACTTC
cdr3_aa: CASSNDRGHYEQYF

v_call: TRBV2
clone_size: few
d_call: -
j_call: TRBJ1-1
cdr3_nt: TGTGCCAGCAGTGAACAGGGGAACACTGAAGCTTTCTTT
cdr3_aa: CASSEQGNTEAFF

v_call: TRBV18
clone_size: -
d_call: -
j_call: TRBJ1-2
cdr3_nt: TGTGCCAGCTCACCACCAGGGGACTATGGCTACACCTTC
cdr3_aa: CASSPPGDYGYTF

v_call: TRBV10-3
clone_size: -
d_call: -
j_call: TRBJ2-1
cdr3_nt: TGTGCCATCAGCCAGGACGGTCGAATGAATGAGCAGTTCTTC
cdr3_aa: CAISQDGRMNEQFF

v_call: TRBV5-1
clone_size: once
d_call: TRBD2
j_call: TRBJ2-5
cdr3_nt: TGCGCCAGCAGGGCCGGGACTAGCGGGGGGGTAATGGAGACCCAGTACTTC
cdr3_aa: CASRAGTSGGVMETQYF

v_call: TRBV5-4
clone_size: -
d_call: TRBD2
j_call: TRBJ2-2
cdr3_nt: TGTGCCAGCAGCCCGGGGGGGGCCAACACCGGGGAGCTGTTTTTT
cdr3_aa: CASSPGGANTGELFF

v_call: TRBV19
clone_size: -
d_call: TRBD1
j_call: TRBJ1-3
cdr3_nt: TGTGCCAGTAGTATCCCGGGACAGGTGATTGGAAACACCATATATTTT
cdr3_aa: CASSIPGQVIGNTIYF

v_call: TRBV19
clone_size: -
d_call: TRBD1
j_call: TRBJ1-2
cdr3_nt: TGTGCCAGTAGTATCACCCGACAGGGGGCGAATGGCTACACCTTC
cdr3_aa: CASSITRQGANGYTF

v_call: TRBV10-1
clone_size: -
d_call: -
j_call: TRBJ2-5
cdr3_nt: TGCGCCAGCAGTGAGGGGTCCTCCGGGGAGACCCAGTACTTC
cdr3_aa: CASSEGSSGETQYF

v_call: TRBV6-1
clone_size: -
d_call: TRBD1
j_call: TRBJ1-2
cdr3_nt: TGTGCCAGCAGGGAGGACAGGGGGACTGGCTACACCTTC
cdr3_aa: CASREDRGTGYTF

v_call: TRBV6-1
clone_size: -
d_call: TRBD1
j_call: TRBJ1-2
cdr3_nt: TGTGCCAGCAGTGACCTCAGGGGGAGCGGTGGCTACACCTTC
cdr3_aa: CASSDLRGSGGYTF

v_call: TRBV27
clone_size: -
d_call: -
j_call: TRBJ1-5
cdr3_nt: TGTGCCAGCAGTTTAAATCCGCTCTCCAATCAGCCCCAGCATTTT
cdr3_aa: CASSLNPLSNQPQHF

v_call: TRBV2
clone_size: -
d_call: -
j_call: TRBJ1-3
cdr3_nt: TGTGCCAGCAGTGAAGGGCCTCGCTCTGGAAACACCATATATTTT
cdr3_aa: CASSEGPRSGNTIYF

v_call: TRBV7-9
clone_size: -
d_call: TRBD1
j_call: TRBJ1-1
cdr3_nt: TGTGCCAGCACCAGAGTTCAGGGGGCAAACACTGAAGCTTTCTTT
cdr3_aa: CASTRVQGANTEAFF